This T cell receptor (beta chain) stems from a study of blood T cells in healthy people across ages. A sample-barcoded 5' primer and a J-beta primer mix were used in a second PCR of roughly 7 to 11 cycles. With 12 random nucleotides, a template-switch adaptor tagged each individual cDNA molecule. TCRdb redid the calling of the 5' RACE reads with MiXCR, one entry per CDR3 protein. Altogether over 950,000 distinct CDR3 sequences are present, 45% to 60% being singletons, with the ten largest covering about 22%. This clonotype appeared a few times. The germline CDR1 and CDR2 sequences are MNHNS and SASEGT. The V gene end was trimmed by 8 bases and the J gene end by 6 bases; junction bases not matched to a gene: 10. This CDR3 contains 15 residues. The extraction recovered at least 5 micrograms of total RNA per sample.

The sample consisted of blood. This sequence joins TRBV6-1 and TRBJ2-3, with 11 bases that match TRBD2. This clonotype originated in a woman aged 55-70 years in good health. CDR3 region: CASVLLAGEIDTQYF. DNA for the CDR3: TGTGCCAGCGTCCTACTAGCGGGAGAAATTGATACGCAGTATTTT.